The clone carrying this T cell receptor beta chain was picked up many times. What it binds is not known. Relative to the germline gene, one junction end is altered; a read error may explain this. This sample stems from a study of Graves' ophthalmopathy and Graves' hyperthyroidism. The wider study: Before any treatment was given, at initial diagnosis, peripheral blood was collected. Study-wide results and caveats: Clonotypes were expanded in thyroid at above 0.001 frequency, and most also appeared in blood.

CDR3 length: 13 amino acids. Germline V lookup: CDR1 SNHLY, CDR2 FYNNEI. Pregnancy or lactation, uncontrolled infections and other autoimmune diseases were grounds for excluding patients. The starting material, roughly 9.7 ml of fresh peripheral blood, provided the PBMCs. Amplifying from RNA transcripts, the study obtained TCR beta CDR3 regions. Second-round multiplex PCR came after first-round RT-PCR with HTBI primers. TCRdb reanalysed the multiplex PCR reads using MiXCR and keeps one entry per CDR3 protein. The data hold some 390,000 distinct CDR3 sequences, with around 17% observed a single time. The sample consisted of peripheral blood. This chain uses TRBV2 with TRBJ2-5; D tentatively reads TRBD1 or TRBD2 (7 bases each). The clonotype was recovered from a woman under 30 with Graves' ophthalmopathy. In DNA form, the CDR3 reads TGCGCATCCCAGGGGGGGGCTAAAGAGACCCAGTACTTC. It is translated as CASQGGAKETQYF.